The T cell receptor (beta chain) described here comes from a study of graft-versus-host responses after intestinal transplantation. On the study more broadly: Multivisceral, liver-intestinal, or isolated intestinal grafts went to recipients. Anti-thymocyte globulin induction preceded about 3 years of tacrolimus and steroid maintenance in all recipients.

The authors processed graft tissue to release intraepithelial and lamina propria lymphocytes. Clones were sequenced by immunoSEQ multiplex PCR, and TCRdb holds only the in-frame ones, with some missing. Seen here are 10,000 to 15,000 clones, about three quarters observed once, and the top ten hold 4.3%. As to this clone: What it binds is unknown.

Study outcomes and limitations: Among recipient marrow samples, GvH clones were found; some appeared first in ileum or blood. Allograft clonal ratios (graft-versus-host to host-versus-graft) were high in patients who had graft-donor T cell macrochimerism.

Germline V gene lookup returns CDR1 MNHNS and CDR2 SASEGT. Trimming took off 8 bases at V and 7 bases at J, with 21 bases between the two ends. This CDR3 has 15 amino acids. The sequencing used ileum tissue, collected less than 150 days after intestinal transplantation. The chain employs TRBV6-1 and TRBJ2-1; possible D gene TRBD2, 7 bases. The receptor comes from a human patient who received an intestinal transplant, so some T cells may come from the graft donor. This CDR3 reads CASVGDAGAVNEQFF. The CDR3 region has the DNA TGTGCCAGCGTCGGAGATGCGGGGGCCGTGAATGAGCAGTTCTTC.